This TCR beta chain originates from a study of T-cell memory formation after mild COVID-19. Study-level background: Across donors, TCR clusters were largely donor specific.

Concerning this clonotype itself: Its antigen is unknown.

There are 15 residues in the CDR3. Trimming stripped 1 base from V and 5 bases from J, with 15 bases between. Germline-derived CDR1 and CDR2 are DFQATT and SNEGSKA (reference sequence). TCRdb ran MiXCR on the 5' RACE reads and lists one entry per CDR3 protein. The data hold 150,000 to 200,000 distinct CDR3 sequences, with about 14% observed a single time. Points from the study as a whole: Later expanders leaned toward CD4+, whereas clones contracting from day 15 to 85 were balanced CD4/CD8. Some clones that responded were present in memory (sampled pre-infection), which suggests cross-reactive memory joined.

The TCR sequence derives from an adult woman who had mild COVID-19 (a few samples of this study predate the infection). Cell type and time point are not known. The chain couples TRBV20-1 to TRBJ2-1; TRBD1 might be the D (5 bases). The specimen sequenced was PBMCs or a T cell subset sorted from them (not recorded which). The CDR3 reads CSARADQGLHNEQFF. Written as DNA, the CDR3 is TGCAGTGCTAGAGCAGACCAGGGTCTCCACAATGAGCAGTTCTTC.